This paragraph covers one T cell receptor beta chain sequence. Per the study methods: Amplification of reference gene primers provided the estimated nucleated cell counts. Repertoires were generated with immunoSEQ multiplex PCR, while TCRdb's copy carries only in-frame clones and drops some. The DNA gave D and trimming, while V, J and clone size come from that table. The data contain approximately 80,000 clones, about 70% of them seen just once; the ten biggest clones take up 5.7%. The source of the sample is a study of blood T cell repertoires in COVID-19. Trimming stripped 1 base from V and 1 base from J, with 4 bases between. Per germline, CDR1 LGHNA and CDR2 YSLEER. The CDR3 covers 13 residues.

The material sequenced was peripheral blood. This sequence originates from a man in his fifties or sixties with active or convalescent COVID-19. V usage is TRBV4-3 and J usage is TRBJ1-1; D is unresolved. CDR3 loop: CASSQARNTEAFF. The CDR3 region has the DNA TGCGCCAGCAGCCAAGCGAGGAACACTGAAGCTTTCTTT.